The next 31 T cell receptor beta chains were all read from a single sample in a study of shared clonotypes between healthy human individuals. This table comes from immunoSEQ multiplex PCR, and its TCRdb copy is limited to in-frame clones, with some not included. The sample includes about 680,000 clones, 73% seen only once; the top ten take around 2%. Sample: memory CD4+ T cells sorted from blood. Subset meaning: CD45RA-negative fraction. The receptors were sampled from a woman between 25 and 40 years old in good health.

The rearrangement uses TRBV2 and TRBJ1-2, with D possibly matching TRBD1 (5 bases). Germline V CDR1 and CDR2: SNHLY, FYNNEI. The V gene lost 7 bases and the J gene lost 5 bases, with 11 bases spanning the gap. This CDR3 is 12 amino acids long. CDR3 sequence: CASKGTAYGYTF. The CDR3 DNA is TGTGCCAGCAAGGGGACGGCGTATGGCTACACCTTC.

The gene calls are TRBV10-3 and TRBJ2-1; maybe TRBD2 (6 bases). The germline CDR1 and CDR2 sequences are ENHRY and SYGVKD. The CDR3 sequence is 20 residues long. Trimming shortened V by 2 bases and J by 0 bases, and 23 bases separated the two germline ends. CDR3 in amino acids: CAISETQAENFGGSYNEQFF. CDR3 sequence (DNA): TGTGCCATCAGTGAGACCCAAGCGGAGAACTTCGGGGGCTCCTACAATGAGCAGTTCTTC.

The CDR3 nucleotides read TGTGCCAGCAGGGTAGGGACAGGGTTGTACGAGCAGTACTTC. Encoded protein: CASRVGTGLYEQYF. This chain joins TRBV6-6 and TRBJ2-7; TRBD1 matches 9 bases. The junction had 7 bases not matched to a gene; V was cut back by 6 bases and J by 4 bases. The CDR3 consists of 14 residues. Germline-derived CDR1 and CDR2 are MNHNY and SVGAGI (reference sequence).

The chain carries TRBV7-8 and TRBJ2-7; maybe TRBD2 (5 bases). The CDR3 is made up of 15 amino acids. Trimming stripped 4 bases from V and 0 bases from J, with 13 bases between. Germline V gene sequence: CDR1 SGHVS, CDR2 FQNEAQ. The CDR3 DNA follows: TGTGCCAGCAGCTCGGAGCGGACGAGCTCCTACGAGCAGTACTTC. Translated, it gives CASSSERTSSYEQYF.

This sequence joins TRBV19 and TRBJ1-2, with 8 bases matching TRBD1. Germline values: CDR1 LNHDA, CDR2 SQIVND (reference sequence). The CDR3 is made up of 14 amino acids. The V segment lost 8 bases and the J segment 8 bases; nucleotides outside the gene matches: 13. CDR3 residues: CASLGRTGRWGYTF. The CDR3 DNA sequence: TGTGCCAGTCTGGGGCGGACAGGGCGTTGGGGCTACACCTTC.

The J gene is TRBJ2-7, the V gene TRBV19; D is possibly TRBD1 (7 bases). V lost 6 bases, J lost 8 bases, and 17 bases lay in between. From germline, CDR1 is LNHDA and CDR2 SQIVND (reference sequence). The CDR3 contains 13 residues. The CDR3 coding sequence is TGTGCCAGTAGGGAGACAGGGACTTGGCAGCAGTACTTC. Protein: CASRETGTWQQYF.

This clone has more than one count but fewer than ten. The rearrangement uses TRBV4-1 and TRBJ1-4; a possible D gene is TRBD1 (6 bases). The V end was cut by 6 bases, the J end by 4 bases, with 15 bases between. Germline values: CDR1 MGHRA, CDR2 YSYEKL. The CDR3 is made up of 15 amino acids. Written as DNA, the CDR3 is TGCGCCAGCAGACTCAAGGACAGTTATAATGAAAAACTGTTTTTT. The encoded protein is CASRLKDSYNEKLFF.

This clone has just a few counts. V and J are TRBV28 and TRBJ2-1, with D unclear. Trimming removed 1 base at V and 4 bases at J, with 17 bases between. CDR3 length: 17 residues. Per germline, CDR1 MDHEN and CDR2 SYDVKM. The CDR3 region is CASSLFQRSERYNEQFF. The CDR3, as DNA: TGTGCCAGCAGTTTATTTCAGAGGTCGGAGAGGTACAATGAGCAGTTCTTC.

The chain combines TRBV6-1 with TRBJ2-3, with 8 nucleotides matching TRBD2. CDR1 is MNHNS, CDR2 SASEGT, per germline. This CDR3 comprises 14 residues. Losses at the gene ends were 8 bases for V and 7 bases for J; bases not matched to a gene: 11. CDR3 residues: CASRWGLDMNTQYF. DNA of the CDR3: TGTGCCAGCCGGTGGGGACTAGACATGAATACGCAGTATTTT.

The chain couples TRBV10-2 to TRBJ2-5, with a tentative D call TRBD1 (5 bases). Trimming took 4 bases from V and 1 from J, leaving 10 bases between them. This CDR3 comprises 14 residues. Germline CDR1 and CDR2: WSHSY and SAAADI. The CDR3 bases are TGCGCCAGCAGTGGACAGTCCTCCCAAGAGACCCAGTACTTC. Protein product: CASSGQSSQETQYF.

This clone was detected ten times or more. Here the CDR3 DNA reads TGTGCCAGCAGTGGACAGGGGGTCGAGCAGTACTTC. Its protein is CASSGQGVEQYF. The chain couples TRBV2 to TRBJ2-7; 9 bases agree with TRBD1. The CDR3 is made up of 12 amino acids. With 4 bases clipped from V and 6 bases from J, the junction kept 1 base outside the gene matches. Looked up from germline, CDR1 is SNHLY and CDR2 is FYNNEI.

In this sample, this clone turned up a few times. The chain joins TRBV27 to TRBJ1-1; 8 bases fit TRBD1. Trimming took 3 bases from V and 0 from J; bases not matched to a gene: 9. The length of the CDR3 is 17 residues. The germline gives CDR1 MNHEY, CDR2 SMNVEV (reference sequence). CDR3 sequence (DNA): TGTGCCAGCAGTTTCCGGGCAGGGGGCTCGATGAACACTGAAGCTTTCTTT. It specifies CASSFRAGGSMNTEAFF.

CDR3 sequence: CASTQGTNLYNEQFF. The CDR3 DNA sequence: TGTGCCAGCACCCAGGGAACTAACTTGTACAATGAGCAGTTCTTC. This rearrangement joins TRBV6-1 to TRBJ2-1, with a possible D match to TRBD1 (5 bases). Germline V gene sequence: CDR1 MNHNS, CDR2 SASEGT. The CDR3 runs to 15 residues. Trimming cost V 7 bases and J 4 bases, with 17 bases left between them.

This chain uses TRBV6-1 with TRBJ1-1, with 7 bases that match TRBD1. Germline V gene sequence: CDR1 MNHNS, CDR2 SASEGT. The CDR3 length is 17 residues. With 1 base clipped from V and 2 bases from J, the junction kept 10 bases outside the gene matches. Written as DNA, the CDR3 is TGTGCCAGCAGTGAAGGACAGGGAAGGGGTTTTAACACTGAAGCTTTCTTT. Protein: CASSEGQGRGFNTEAFF.

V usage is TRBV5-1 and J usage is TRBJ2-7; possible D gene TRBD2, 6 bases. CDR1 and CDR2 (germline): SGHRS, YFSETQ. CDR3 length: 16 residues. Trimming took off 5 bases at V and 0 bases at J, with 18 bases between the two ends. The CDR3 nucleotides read TGCGCCAGCAGTTATGGAGGGGCCCAAAGCTCCTACGAGCAGTACTTC. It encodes CASSYGGAQSSYEQYF.

The CDR3 sequence is CATSTSGRISYNEQFF. In DNA form, the CDR3 reads TGTGCCACCTCGACTAGCGGGAGAATCTCCTACAATGAGCAGTTCTTC. The V and J genes are TRBV14 and TRBJ2-1; TRBD2 matches at 12 bases. Trimming at V came to 10 bases and at J to 0 bases, leaving 7 bases not matched to a gene. CDR3 length equals 16 residues. Germline CDR1 reads SGHDN; CDR2 reads FVKESK.

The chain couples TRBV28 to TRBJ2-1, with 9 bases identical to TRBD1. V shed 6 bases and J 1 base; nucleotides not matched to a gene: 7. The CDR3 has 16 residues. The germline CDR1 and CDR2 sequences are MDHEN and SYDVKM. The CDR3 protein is CASRDRDRVSYNEQFF. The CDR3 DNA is TGTGCCAGCAGAGACCGGGACAGGGTGTCCTACAATGAGCAGTTCTTC. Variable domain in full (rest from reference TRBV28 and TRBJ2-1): DVKVTQSSRYLVKRTGEKVFLECVQDMDHENMFWYRQDPGLGLRLIYFSYDVKMKEKGDIPEGYSVSREKKERFSLILESASTNQTSMYLCASRDRDRVSYNEQFFGPGTRLTVL.

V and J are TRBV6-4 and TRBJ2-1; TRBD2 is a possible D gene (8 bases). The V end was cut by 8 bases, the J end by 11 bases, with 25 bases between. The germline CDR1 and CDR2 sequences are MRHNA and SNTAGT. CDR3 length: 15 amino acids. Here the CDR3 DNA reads TGTGCCAGCTCAAGCCAGGGGGAAGCGGGAGCTAAGCAGTTCTTC. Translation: CASSSQGEAGAKQFF.

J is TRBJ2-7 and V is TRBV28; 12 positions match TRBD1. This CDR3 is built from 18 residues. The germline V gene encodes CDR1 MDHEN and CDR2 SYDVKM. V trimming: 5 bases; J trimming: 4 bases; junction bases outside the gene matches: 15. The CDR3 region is CASSPTGTGGEGRYEQYF. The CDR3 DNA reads TGTGCCAGCAGTCCCACCGGGACAGGGGGCGAAGGAAGGTACGAGCAGTACTTC.

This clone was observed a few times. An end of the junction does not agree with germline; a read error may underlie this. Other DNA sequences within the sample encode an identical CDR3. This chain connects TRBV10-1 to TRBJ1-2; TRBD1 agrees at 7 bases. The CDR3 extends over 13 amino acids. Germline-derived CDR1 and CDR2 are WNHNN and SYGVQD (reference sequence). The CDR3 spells CASSEDRDYGYTF. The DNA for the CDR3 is TGCGCCAGCAGTGAGGACAGGGACTACGGCTACACCTTC.

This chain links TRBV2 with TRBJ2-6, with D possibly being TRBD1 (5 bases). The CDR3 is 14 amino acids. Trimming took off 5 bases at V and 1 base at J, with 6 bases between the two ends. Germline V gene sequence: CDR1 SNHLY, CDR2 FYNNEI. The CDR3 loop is CASSPGSGANVLTF. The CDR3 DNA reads TGTGCCAGCAGTCCAGGGTCTGGGGCCAACGTCCTGACTTTC.

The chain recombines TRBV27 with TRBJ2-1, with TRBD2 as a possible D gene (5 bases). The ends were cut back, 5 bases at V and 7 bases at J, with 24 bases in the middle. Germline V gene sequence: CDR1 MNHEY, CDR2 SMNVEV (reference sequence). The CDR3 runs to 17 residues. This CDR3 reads CASSEVGAAPKGNEQFF. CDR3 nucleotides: TGTGCCAGCAGTGAGGTTGGAGCGGCTCCTAAAGGGAATGAGCAGTTCTTC.

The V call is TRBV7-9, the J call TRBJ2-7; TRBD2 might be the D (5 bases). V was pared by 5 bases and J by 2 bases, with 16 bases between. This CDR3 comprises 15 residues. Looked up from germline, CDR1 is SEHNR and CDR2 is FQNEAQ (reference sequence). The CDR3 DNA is TGTGCCAGCAGCCCTATGGGAGCCCAGACCTACGAGCAGTACTTC. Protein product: CASSPMGAQTYEQYF.

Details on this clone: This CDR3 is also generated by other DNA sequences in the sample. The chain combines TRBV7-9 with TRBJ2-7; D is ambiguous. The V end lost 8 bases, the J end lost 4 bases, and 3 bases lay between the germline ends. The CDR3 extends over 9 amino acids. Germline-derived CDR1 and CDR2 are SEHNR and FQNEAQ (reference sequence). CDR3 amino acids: CASGYEQYF. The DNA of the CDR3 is TGTGCCAGCGGATACGAGCAGTACTTC.

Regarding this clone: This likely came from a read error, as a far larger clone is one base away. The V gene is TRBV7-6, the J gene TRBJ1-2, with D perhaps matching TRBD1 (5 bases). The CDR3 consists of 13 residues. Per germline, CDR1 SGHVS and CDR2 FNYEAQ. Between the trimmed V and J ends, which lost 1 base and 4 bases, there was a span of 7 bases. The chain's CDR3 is CASSLGTSYGYTF. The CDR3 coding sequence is TGTGCCAGCAGCTTAGGGACAAGCTATGGCTACACCTTC.

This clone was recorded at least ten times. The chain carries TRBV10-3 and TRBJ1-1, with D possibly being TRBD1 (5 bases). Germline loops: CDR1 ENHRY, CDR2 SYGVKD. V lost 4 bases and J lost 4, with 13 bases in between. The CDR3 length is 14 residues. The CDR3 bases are TGTGCCATCAGTGTATCAGGGTTGGGCACTGAAGCTTTCTTT. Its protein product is CAISVSGLGTEAFF.

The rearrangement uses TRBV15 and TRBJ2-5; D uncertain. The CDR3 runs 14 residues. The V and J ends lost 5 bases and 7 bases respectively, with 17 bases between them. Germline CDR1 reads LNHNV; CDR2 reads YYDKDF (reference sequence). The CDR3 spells CATSGGQARGTQYF. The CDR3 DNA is TGTGCCACCAGCGGTGGGCAGGCGCGAGGGACCCAGTACTTC.

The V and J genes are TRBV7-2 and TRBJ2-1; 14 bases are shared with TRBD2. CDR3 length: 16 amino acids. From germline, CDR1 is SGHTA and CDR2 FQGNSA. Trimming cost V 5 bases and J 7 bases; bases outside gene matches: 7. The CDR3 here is CASSLGLAGGENEQFF. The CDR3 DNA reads TGTGCCAGCAGCCTCGGACTAGCGGGGGGAGAAAATGAGCAGTTCTTC.

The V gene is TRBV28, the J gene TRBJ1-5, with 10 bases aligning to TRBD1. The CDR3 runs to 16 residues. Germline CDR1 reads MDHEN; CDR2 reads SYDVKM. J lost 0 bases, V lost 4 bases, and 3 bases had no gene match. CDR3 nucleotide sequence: TGTGCCAGCAGTTCCGGACAGGGGGGTAGCAATCAGCCCCAGCATTTT. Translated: CASSSGQGGSNQPQHF.

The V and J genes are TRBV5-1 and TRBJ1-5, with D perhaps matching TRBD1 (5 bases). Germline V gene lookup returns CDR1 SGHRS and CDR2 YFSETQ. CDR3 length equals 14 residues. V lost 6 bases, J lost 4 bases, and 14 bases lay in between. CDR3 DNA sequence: TGCGCCAGCACAGTACGGGACGGGAATCAGCCCCAGCATTTT. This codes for CASTVRDGNQPQHF.

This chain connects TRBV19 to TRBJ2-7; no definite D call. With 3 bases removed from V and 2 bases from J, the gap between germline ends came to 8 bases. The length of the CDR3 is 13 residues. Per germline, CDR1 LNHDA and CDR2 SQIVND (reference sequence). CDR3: CASSIGSTYEQYF. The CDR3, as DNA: TGTGCCAGTAGTATTGGGTCTACCTACGAGCAGTACTTC.